A selection of T cell receptor beta chains follows, all from one sample in a study of identical twins. Each CDR3 protein is one row after TCRdb ran MiXCR on the 5' RACE reads. The sample lists hundreds of thousands of distinct CDR3 sequences, about 20% occurring once. The same specimen was also included in a second study, on T cells expressing NK-cell markers.

The material sequenced was PBMCs. Source of these receptors: a woman aged 18-29 years in good health. CDR3s include the opening cysteine and the closing phenylalanine or tryptophan.

15 TRBJ2-1 TRBV7-2 CASSFDRGRLNEQFF
12 TRBJ2-1 TRBV20-1 CSARTPANEQFF
11 TRBJ2-1 TRBV29-1 CSVARANEQFF
15 TRBJ2-1 TRBV7-8 CASSLGGLGLNEQFF
11 TRBJ1-1 TRBV20-1 CSAGTGIRTFF
14 TRBJ2-7 TRBV10-3 CAISGGLATYEQYF
12 TRBJ1-1 TRBV6-5 CASSSDRGEAFF
16 TRBJ2-1 TRBV5-5 CASSFKLALSYNEQFF
18 TRBJ2-1 TRBV11-1 CASSLRGVQGFSYNEQFF
14 TRBJ2-2 TRBV20-1 CSARKTGGSGELFF
21 TRBJ2-1 TRBV18 CASSPLLVMGTAGSSYNEQFF
15 TRBJ2-7 TRBV27 CASSWGAGAVNEQYF
15 TRBJ2-2 TRBV15 CATSRAAIEPGELFF
14 TRBJ2-5 TRBV20-1 CSATAGTRGETQYF
16 TRBJ2-5 TRBV20-1 CSARESLGLAEETQYF
10 TRBJ1-2 TRBV20-1 CSAHQGGARF
14 TRBJ1-4 TRBV5-1 CASRADRRNEKLFF
15 TRBJ2-7 TRBV18 CASSSTGKPTYEQYF
16 TRBJ2-5 TRBV4-1 CASSQGLAATQETQYF
12 TRBJ2-5 TRBV5-1 CASTTYQETQYF
13 TRBJ1-5 TRBV6-6 CASTMGYNQPQHF
16 TRBJ2-6 TRBV12-3/TRBV12-4 CASSSRTLSGANVLTF
12 TRBJ2-7 TRBV20-1 CSTSQTSNEQYF
13 TRBJ2-1 TRBV29-1 CSVVVQAHNEQFF
13 TRBJ1-1 TRBV27 CATTRGGGSEAFF
15 TRBJ1-1 TRBV7-6 CASSLAPLGDTEAFF
12 TRBJ2-5 TRBV30 CAWGLAEETQYF
17 TRBJ2-7 TRBV7-2 CASSLIATSGIGYEQYF
15 TRBJ2-1 TRBV28 CASMFPGQGHNEQFF